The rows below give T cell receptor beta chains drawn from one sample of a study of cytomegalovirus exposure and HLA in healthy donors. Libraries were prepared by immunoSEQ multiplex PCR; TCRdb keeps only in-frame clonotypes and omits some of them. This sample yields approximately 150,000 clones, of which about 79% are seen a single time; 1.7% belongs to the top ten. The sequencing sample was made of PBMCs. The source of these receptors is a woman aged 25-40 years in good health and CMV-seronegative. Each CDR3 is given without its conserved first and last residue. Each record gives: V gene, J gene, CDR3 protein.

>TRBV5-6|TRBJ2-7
ASSWGRGEQY
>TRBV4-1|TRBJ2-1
ASSQDISSGGATEQF
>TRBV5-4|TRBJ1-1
ASMSQGDTEAF
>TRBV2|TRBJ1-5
ASSEPSWEGGNQPQH
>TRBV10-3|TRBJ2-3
AISPASGGRGDTQY
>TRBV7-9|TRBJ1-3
ASSLSQPGDTIY
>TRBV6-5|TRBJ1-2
ASSKSNYGYT
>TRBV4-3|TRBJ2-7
ASSQGKGTSGNSGTYEQY
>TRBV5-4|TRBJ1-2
ASSLHRGEGYT
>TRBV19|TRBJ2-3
ASYGDRADTQY
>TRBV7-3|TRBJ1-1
ASSFPRGEGEAF
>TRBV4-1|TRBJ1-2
ASSQEAGGEYGYT
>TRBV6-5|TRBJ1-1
ASSVQGAGAF